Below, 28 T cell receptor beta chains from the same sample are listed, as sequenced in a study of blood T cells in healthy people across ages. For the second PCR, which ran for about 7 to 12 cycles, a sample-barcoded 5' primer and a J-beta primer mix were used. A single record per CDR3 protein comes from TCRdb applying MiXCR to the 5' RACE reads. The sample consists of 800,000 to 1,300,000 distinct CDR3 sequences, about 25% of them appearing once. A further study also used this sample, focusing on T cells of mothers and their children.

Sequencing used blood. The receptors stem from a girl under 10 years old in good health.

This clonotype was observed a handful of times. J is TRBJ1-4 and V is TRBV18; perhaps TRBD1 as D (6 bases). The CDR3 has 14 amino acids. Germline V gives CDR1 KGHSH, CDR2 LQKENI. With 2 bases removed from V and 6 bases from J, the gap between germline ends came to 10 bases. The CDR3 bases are TGTGCCAGCTCACCAAACAGGGAAGATGAAAAACTGTTTTTT. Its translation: CASSPNREDEKLFF.

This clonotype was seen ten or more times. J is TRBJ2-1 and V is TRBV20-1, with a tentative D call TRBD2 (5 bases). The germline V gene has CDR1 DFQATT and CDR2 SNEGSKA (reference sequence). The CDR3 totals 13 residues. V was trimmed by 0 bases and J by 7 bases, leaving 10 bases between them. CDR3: CSARDLRGNEQFF. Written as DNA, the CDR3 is TGCAGTGCTAGAGATCTTCGGGGTAATGAGCAGTTCTTC.

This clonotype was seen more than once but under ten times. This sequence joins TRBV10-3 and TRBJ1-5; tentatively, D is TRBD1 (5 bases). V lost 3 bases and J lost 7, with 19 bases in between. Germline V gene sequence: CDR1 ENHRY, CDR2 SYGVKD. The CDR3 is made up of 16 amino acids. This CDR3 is CAISDRALGEGQPQHF. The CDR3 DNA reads TGTGCCATCAGTGACAGGGCCTTAGGCGAGGGACAGCCCCAGCATTTT.

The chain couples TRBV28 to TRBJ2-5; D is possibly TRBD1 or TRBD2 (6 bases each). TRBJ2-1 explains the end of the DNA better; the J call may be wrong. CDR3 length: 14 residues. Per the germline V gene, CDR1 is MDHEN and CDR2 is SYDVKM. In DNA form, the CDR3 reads TGTGCCAGCAGTTCTCGGGGGCGTCCCAATGAGCAGTTCTTC. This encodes CASSSRGRPNEQFF.

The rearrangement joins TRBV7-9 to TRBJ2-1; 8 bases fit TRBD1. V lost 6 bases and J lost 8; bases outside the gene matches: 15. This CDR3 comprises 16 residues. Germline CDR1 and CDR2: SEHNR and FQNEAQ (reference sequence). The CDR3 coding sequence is TGTGCCAGCAGTCCCAAGAGACAGGGGATTTTCGATGAGCAGTTCTTC. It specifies CASSPKRQGIFDEQFF.

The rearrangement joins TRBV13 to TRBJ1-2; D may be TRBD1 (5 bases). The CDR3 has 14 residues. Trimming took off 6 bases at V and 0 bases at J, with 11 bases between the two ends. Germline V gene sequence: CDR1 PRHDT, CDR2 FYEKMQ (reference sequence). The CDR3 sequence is CASSRRVANYGYTF. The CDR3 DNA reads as TGTGCCAGCAGTCGCAGGGTAGCTAACTATGGCTACACCTTC.

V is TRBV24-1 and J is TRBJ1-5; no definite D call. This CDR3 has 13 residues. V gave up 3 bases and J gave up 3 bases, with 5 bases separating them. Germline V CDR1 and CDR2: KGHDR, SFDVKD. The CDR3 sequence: CATSDLDNQPQHF. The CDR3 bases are TGTGCCACCAGTGATCTGGACAATCAGCCCCAGCATTTT.

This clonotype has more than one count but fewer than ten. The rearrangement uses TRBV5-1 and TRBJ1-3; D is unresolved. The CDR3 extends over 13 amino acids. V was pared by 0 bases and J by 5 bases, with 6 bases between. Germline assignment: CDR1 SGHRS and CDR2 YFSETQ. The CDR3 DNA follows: TGCGCCAGCAGCTTGGATTTACGAAACACCATATATTTT. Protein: CASSLDLRNTIYF.

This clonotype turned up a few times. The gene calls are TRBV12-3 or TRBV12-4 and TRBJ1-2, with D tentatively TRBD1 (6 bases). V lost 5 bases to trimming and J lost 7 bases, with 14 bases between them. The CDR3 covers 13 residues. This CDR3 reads CASSLTGLGGYTF. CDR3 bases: TGTGCCAGCAGTCTTACAGGGTTGGGTGGCTACACCTTC.

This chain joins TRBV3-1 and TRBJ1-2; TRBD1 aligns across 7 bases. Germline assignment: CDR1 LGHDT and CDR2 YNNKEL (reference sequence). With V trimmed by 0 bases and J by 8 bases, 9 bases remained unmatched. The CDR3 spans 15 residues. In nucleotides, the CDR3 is TGTGCCAGCAGCCAAGATCGCGGCAGGGGGGAAGGCTACACCTTC. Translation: CASSQDRGRGEGYTF.

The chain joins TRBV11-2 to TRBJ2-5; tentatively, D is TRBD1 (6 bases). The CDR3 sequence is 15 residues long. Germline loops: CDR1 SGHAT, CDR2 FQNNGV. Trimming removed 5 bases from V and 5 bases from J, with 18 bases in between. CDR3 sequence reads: CASSAGPGAMETQYF. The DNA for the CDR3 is TGTGCCAGCAGCGCCGGGCCAGGGGCAATGGAGACCCAGTACTTC.

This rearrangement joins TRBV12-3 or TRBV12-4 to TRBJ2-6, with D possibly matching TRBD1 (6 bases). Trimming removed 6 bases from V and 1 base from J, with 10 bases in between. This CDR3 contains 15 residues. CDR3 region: CASSPGQSGANVLTF. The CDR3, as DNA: TGTGCCAGCAGCCCCGGACAGTCTGGGGCCAACGTCCTGACTTTC.

The CDR3 spells CASSLAGAGGDTQYF. The CDR3 DNA sequence: TGTGCCAGCAGCTTAGCCGGGGCCGGGGGAGATACGCAGTATTTT. The chain is built from TRBV11-3 and TRBJ2-3; TRBD2 is a possible D gene (6 bases). The CDR3 sequence is 15 residues long. Germline V gene sequence: CDR1 SGHNT, CDR2 YENEEA. The germline V and J ends were trimmed by 1 base and 5 bases, with 13 bases remaining between them.

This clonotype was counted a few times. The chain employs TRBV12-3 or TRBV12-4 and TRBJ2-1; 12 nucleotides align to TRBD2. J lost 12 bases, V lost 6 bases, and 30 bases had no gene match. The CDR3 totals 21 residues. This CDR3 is CASRTRGRTNLAGGMLGGQFF. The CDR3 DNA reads TGTGCCAGCAGAACCCGGGGCCGAACTAATCTAGCGGGAGGGATGTTAGGTGGGCAGTTCTTC.

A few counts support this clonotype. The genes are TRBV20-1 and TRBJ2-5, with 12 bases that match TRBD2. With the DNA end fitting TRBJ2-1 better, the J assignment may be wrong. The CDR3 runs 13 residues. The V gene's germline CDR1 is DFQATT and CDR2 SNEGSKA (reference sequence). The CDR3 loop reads CSAIVTSGSEQFF. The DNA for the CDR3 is TGCAGTGCTATCGTGACTAGCGGGAGTGAGCAGTTCTTC.

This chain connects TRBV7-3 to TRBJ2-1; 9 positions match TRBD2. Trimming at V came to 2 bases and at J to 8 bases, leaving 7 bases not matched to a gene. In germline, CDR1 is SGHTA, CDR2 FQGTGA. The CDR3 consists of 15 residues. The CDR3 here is CASSLAGGRAHEQFF. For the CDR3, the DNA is TGTGCCAGCAGCTTAGCGGGAGGGCGTGCCCATGAGCAGTTCTTC.

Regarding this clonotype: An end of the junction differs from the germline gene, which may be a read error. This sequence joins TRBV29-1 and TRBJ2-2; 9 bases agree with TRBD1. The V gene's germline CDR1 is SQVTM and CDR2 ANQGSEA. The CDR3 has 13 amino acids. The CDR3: CSHRGRVTGELFF. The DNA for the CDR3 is TGTAGTCACAGGGGGCGGGTCACCGGGGAGCTGTTTTTT.

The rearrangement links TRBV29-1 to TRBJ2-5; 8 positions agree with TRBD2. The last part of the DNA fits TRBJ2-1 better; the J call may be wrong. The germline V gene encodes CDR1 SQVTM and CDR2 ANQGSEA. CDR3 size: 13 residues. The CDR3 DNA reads TGCAGCGTAAGCGGGGGCCCCAACAATGAGCAGTTCTTC. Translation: CSVSGGPNNEQFF.

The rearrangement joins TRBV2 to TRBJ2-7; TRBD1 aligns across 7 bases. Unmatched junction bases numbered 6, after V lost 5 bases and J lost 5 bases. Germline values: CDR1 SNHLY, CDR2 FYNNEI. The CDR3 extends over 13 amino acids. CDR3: CASSRQGRHEQYF. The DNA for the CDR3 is TGTGCCAGCAGTCGACAGGGACGCCACGAGCAGTACTTC.

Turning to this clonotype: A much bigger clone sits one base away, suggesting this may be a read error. CDR3 bases: TGTGCCAGCAGTGGACTAGCCCAGACTCCTTACAATGGGCAGTTCTTC. Encoded protein: CASSGLAQTPYNGQFF. The chain combines TRBV12-3 or TRBV12-4 with TRBJ2-1; 8 bases map to TRBD2. The CDR3 runs to 16 residues.

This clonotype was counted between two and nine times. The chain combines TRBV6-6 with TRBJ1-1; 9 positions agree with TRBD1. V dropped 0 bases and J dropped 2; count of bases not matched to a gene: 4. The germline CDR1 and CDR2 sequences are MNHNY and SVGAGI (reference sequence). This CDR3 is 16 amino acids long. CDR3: CASSYSTGGGNTEAFF. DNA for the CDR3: TGTGCCAGCAGTTACTCGACAGGGGGGGGAAACACTGAAGCTTTCTTT.

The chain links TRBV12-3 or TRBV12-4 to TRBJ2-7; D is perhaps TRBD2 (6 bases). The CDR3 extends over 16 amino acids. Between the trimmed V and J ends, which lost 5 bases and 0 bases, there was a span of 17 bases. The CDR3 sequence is CASSRLSGWSSYEQYF. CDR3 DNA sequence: TGTGCCAGCAGTCGACTTAGCGGATGGAGCTCCTACGAGCAGTACTTC.

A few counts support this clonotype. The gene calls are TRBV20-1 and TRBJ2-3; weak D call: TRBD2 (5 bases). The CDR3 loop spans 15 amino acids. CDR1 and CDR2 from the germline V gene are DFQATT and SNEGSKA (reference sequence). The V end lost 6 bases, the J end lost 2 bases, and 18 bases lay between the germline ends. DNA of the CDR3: TGCAGTGCAGGCTCCCGGGAACTACACACAGATACGCAGTATTTT. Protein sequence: CSAGSRELHTDTQYF.

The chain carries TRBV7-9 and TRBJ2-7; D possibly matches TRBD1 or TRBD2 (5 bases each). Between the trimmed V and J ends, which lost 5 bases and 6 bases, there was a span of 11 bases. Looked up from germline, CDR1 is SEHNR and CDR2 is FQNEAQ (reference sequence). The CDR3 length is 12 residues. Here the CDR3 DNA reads TGTGCCAGCAGCGGGGACGCGAGCGAGCAGTACTTC. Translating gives CASSGDASEQYF.

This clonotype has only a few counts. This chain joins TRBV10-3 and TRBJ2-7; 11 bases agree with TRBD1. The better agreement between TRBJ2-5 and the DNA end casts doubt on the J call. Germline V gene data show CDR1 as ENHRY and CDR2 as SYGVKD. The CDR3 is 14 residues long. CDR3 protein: CAISRDRGTETQYF. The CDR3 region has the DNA TGTGCCATCAGTAGGGACAGGGGGACGGAGACCCAGTACTTC.

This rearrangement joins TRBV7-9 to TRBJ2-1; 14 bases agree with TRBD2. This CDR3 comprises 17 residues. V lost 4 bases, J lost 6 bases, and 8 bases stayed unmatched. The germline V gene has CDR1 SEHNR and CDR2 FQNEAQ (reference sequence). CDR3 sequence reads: CASSSHTGLAGANEQFF. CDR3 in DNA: TGTGCCAGCAGCTCCCACACGGGACTAGCGGGAGCCAATGAGCAGTTCTTC.

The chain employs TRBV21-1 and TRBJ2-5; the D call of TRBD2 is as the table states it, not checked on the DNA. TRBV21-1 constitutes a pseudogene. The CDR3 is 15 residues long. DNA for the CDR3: TGTGCCAGCAGCAACGAACTAGCACCTCAAGAGACCCAGTACTTC. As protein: CASSNELAPQETQYF.

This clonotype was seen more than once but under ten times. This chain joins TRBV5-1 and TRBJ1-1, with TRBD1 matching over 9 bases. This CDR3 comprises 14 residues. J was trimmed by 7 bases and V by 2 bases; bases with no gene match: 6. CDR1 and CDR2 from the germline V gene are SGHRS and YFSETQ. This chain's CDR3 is CASSFGTGNLEAFF. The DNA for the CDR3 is TGCGCCAGCAGCTTTGGGACAGGGAACCTTGAAGCTTTCTTT.